This passage covers 15 T cell receptor beta chains from one sample sequenced in a study of blood T cell repertoires in COVID-19. Some clones are missing from TCRdb's copy, which holds only in-frame ones; the method was immunoSEQ multiplex PCR. The sample gives 200,000 to 250,000 clones, about 80% of which show up once; about 1.3% is in the top ten. Sequencing was performed on PBMCs or T cells enriched from blood (not recorded which). The receptors originated from a woman between 40 and 55 years old with acute COVID-19.

The chain joins TRBV10-1 to TRBJ2-4; 7 bases are a match to TRBD1. This CDR3 is built from 13 residues. Germline CDR1 and CDR2: WNHNN and SYGVQD (reference sequence). V was pared by 5 bases and J by 6 bases, with 4 bases of the junction left unmatched. CDR3 nucleotide sequence: TGCGCCAGCAGTCCGGGACAGTCAAACATTCAGTACTTC. Translated, it gives CASSPGQSNIQYF.

The rearrangement joins TRBV6-2 or TRBV6-3 to TRBJ1-1; D is perhaps TRBD1 (5 bases). V was pared by 2 bases and J by 1 base, with 5 bases between. This CDR3 spans 13 amino acids. CDR1 is MNHEY and CDR2 is SVGEGT in the germline V gene. In nucleotides, the CDR3 is TGTGCCAGCAGTTACACAGGGAACACTGAAGCTTTCTTT. It translates to CASSYTGNTEAFF.

V usage is TRBV7-2 and J usage is TRBJ1-2; D may be TRBD1 (5 bases). CDR1 is SGHTA and CDR2 is FQGNSA in the germline V gene. Trimming shortened V by 4 bases and J by 8 bases, and 17 bases separated the two germline ends. This CDR3 comprises 14 residues. CDR3 sequence reads: CASSSDTRKGGYTF. In DNA form, the CDR3 reads TGTGCCAGCAGCTCTGACACCCGAAAGGGGGGCTACACCTTC.

The chain couples TRBV11-2 to TRBJ2-7; 7 bases match TRBD2. The ends lost 5 bases at V and 4 bases at J; junction bases unmatched: 14. The CDR3 spans 16 residues. In germline, CDR1 is SGHAT, CDR2 FQNNGV. In DNA form, the CDR3 reads TGTGCCAGCAGCCCTCTTGATACGGGACTACAATACGAGCAGTACTTC. It encodes CASSPLDTGLQYEQYF.

This clone turned up a few times. The rearrangement links TRBV5-1 to TRBJ2-1, with TRBD2 identical over 8 bases. The CDR3 length is 24 residues. Trimming at V came to 0 bases and at J to 10 bases, leaving 36 bases not matched to a gene. Germline V lookup: CDR1 SGHRS, CDR2 YFSETQ. In DNA, the CDR3 is TGCGCCAGCAGCTTGGCCCAGAACCCACCGACCGGGACTAGAGGAAGAGTGAACCCCGTAGAGCAGTTCTTC. Protein product: CASSLAQNPPTGTRGRVNPVEQFF. The full variable domain, in which reference TRBV5-1 and TRBJ2-1 provide the parts outside the CDR3, is KAGVTQTPRYLIKTRGQQVTLSCSPISGHRSVSWYQQTPGQGLQFLFEYFSETQRNKGNFPGRFSGRQFSNSRSEMNVSTLELGDSALYLCASSLAQNPPTGTRGRVNPVEQFFGPGTRLTVL.

V gene TRBV12-3 or TRBV12-4 combines with J gene TRBJ1-4; D gene unclear. The CDR3 covers 13 residues. Between the trimmed V and J ends, which lost 2 bases and 7 bases, there was a span of 8 bases. Here the CDR3 DNA reads TGTGCCAGCAGTTTACTCGGGAGTGAAAAACTGTTTTTT. Its protein is CASSLLGSEKLFF.

The chain is built from TRBV5-1 and TRBJ2-5; TRBD1 matches at 9 bases. Trimming removed 4 bases from V and 2 bases from J; junction bases left unmatched: 6. CDR3 length: 15 amino acids. Germline values: CDR1 SGHRS, CDR2 YFSETQ. CDR3 coding DNA: TGCGCCAGCAGCCCCGGACAGGGGAGGCAAGAGACCCAGTACTTC. This gives the protein CASSPGQGRQETQYF.

The V call is TRBV7-2, the J call TRBJ1-2; 7 nucleotides line up with TRBD1. Germline-derived CDR1 and CDR2 are SGHTA and FQGNSA. The CDR3 sequence is 14 residues long. V was pared by 1 base and J by 4 bases, with 3 bases of the junction left unmatched. Here the CDR3 DNA reads TGTGCCAGCAGCTTAGAGGGGGCAAGCTATGGCTACACCTTC. It is translated as CASSLEGASYGYTF.

The chain joins TRBV16 to TRBJ2-5; a weak D match, TRBD1 (5 bases). Germline CDR1 KGHSY, CDR2 FQNENV. The CDR3 covers 12 residues. V shed 2 bases and J shed 4 bases, with 5 bases lying between them. CDR3 bases: TGTGCCAGCAGCCAACAGGGAGAGACCCAGTACTTC. Translated, it gives CASSQQGETQYF. Together with reference TRBV16 and TRBJ2-5, the CDR3 gives the full variable domain: GEEVAQTPKHLVRGEGQKAKLYCAPIKGHSYVFWYQQVLKNEFKFLISFQNENVFDETGMPKERFSAKCLPNSPCSLEIQATKLEDSAVYFCASSQQGETQYFGPGTRLLVL.

The rearrangement links TRBV23-1 to TRBJ1-2; D is ambiguous. TRBV23-1 carries the ORF label, with uncertain function. The ends were cut back, 11 bases at V and 7 bases at J, with 23 bases in the middle. The CDR3 runs 14 residues. The CDR3 reads CAWGGIVRVAGYTF. In nucleotides, the CDR3 is TGCGCCTGGGGTGGGATAGTGCGGGTTGCTGGCTACACCTTC.

This clone was observed a single time. The gene calls are TRBV30 and TRBJ2-3; TRBD1 aligns across 8 bases. This CDR3 comprises 17 residues. Looked up from germline, CDR1 is GTSNPN and CDR2 is SVGIG (reference sequence). Trimming took 0 bases from V and 0 from J; bases not matched to a gene: 8. CDR3 sequence: CAWSVPRTGKSTDTQYF. The CDR3 DNA sequence: TGTGCCTGGAGTGTACCCCGGACAGGGAAAAGCACAGATACGCAGTATTTT.

The chain links TRBV27 to TRBJ2-1; 10 nucleotides line up with TRBD2. In germline, CDR1 is MNHEY, CDR2 SMNVEV (reference sequence). The CDR3 spans 15 residues. The junction had 7 bases not matched to a gene; V was cut back by 4 bases and J by 7 bases. The DNA of the CDR3 is TGTGCCAGCAGTTCCCTAGCGGGAGCTCGAAATGAGCAGTTCTTC. It specifies CASSSLAGARNEQFF.

Only one count was recorded for this clone. The CDR3 nucleotides read TGTGCCAGCATGGCGGGAGGGAGAAGTTATGAGCAGTTCTTC. As protein: CASMAGGRSYEQFF. The gene calls are TRBV28 and TRBJ2-1; TRBD2 agrees at 9 bases. V was clipped by 7 bases and J by 8 bases; unmatched bases: 9. Germline values: CDR1 MDHEN, CDR2 SYDVKM. The length of the CDR3 is 14 residues.

The chain combines TRBV10-3 with TRBJ1-1; 7 positions match TRBD1. The CDR3 spans 15 residues. Germline V gene sequence: CDR1 ENHRY, CDR2 SYGVKD. Trimming cost V 0 bases and J 5 bases; bases outside gene matches: 6. CDR3 bases: TGTGCCATCAGTGAGTCTGGGCAGACAGGGACTGAAGCTTTCTTT. It is translated as CAISESGQTGTEAFF.

This clone was seen a handful of times. V usage is TRBV7-2 and J usage is TRBJ1-2; D not certain. Germline V gene lookup returns CDR1 SGHTA and CDR2 FQGNSA. This CDR3 contains 14 residues. V was clipped by 2 bases and J by 4 bases, with 11 bases between them. CDR3 amino acids: CASSLRRGGYGYTF. The CDR3 DNA sequence: TGTGCCAGCAGCTTACGACGAGGTGGCTATGGCTACACCTTC.